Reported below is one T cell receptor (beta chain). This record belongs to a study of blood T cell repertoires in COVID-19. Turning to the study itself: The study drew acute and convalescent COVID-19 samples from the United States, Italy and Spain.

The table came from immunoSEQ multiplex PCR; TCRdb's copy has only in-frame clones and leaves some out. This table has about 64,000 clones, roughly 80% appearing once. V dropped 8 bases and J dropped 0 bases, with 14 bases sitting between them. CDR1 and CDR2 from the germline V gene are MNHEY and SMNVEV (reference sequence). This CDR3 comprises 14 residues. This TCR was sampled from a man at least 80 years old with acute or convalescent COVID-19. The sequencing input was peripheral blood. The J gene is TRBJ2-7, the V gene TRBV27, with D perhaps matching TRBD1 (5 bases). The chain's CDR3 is CASRYDSISYEQYF. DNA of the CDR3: TGTGCCAGCCGATACGACAGTATCTCCTACGAGCAGTACTTC.